The clone carrying this T cell receptor (beta chain) was seen ten or more times. Its target is unknown. These data originate in a study of glioma-infiltrating T cells. Study results and limitations: Non-neoplastic patients had below-expected tissue-blood divergence, while all gliomas exceeded expectation. Only very few CDR3 sequences appeared in both tissue and blood.

The CDR3 has 17 amino acids. Germline V gene sequence: CDR1 SEHNR, CDR2 FQNEAQ (reference sequence). V trimming: 2 bases; J trimming: 0 bases; junction bases outside the gene matches: 6. The iRepertoire nested amplicon-rescue multiplex PCR amplified TCR alpha and beta CDR3s from RNA. Tissue mRNA or PBMC total RNA, about 95-450 ng, went into one-step reverse transcription and amplification. TCRdb called the multiplex PCR reads again in MiXCR, with one record for every CDR3 protein. The table includes a few thousand distinct CDR3 sequences, approximately 40% detected once. Sequencing was performed on glioma tissue, nonneoplastic brain tissue, or PBMCs (not recorded which). The TCR sequence derives from a human donor with low-grade glioma or glioblastoma, undergoing nonglioma brain surgery, or in good health (not recorded which). The chain employs TRBV7-9 and TRBJ2-3; TRBD2 matches 9 bases. CDR3 sequence: CASSLPASGTSTDTQYF. The CDR3, as DNA: TGTGCCAGCAGCTTACCGGCTAGCGGGACTAGCACAGATACGCAGTATTTT.